A selection of T cell receptor beta chains follows, all from one sample in a study of cytomegalovirus exposure and HLA in healthy donors. Sequenced by immunoSEQ multiplex PCR; TCRdb stores in-frame clones only, minus some. The sample carries approximately 120,000 clones, around nine tenths recorded once. Sequencing was carried out using PBMCs. These receptors were collected from a young woman in good health and CMV-seronegative. Each CDR3 is given with its conserved first and last residue. Each record gives: J gene, D gene, V gene, clone size, CDR3 length, CDR3 protein, CDR3 DNA. D genes are given only for firm matches. Part of the rows lack a size; the others show once, few, many or a class for expanded clones.

J: TRBJ2-5
D: TRBD2
V: TRBV7-3
size: .
length: 14
CDR3: CASSSSGSGETQYF
DNA: TGTGCCAGCAGCTCTAGCGGGAGCGGAGAGACCCAGTACTTC

J: TRBJ2-5
D: .
V: TRBV9
size: .
length: 15
CDR3: CASSVGHGSVETQYF
DNA: TGTGCCAGCAGCGTAGGACACGGTAGTGTAGAGACCCAGTACTTC

J: TRBJ2-3
D: .
V: TRBV4-2
size: .
length: 14
CDR3: CASSQGSYTDTQYF
DNA: TGTGCCAGCAGCCAGGGCTCCTACACAGATACGCAGTATTTT

J: TRBJ1-1
D: .
V: TRBV28
size: .
length: 16
CDR3: CASSQKQGWRLPEAFF
DNA: TGTGCCAGCAGTCAAAAGCAAGGGTGGAGGCTCCCTGAAGCTTTCTTT

J: TRBJ2-7
D: TRBD2
V: TRBV7-2
size: .
length: 14
CDR3: CASSPTSVSYEQYF
DNA: TGTGCCAGCAGCCCGACTAGCGTCTCCTACGAGCAGTACTTC

J: TRBJ2-5
D: .
V: TRBV30
size: .
length: 12
CDR3: CAWTGSEETQYF
DNA: TGTGCCTGGACAGGGTCGGAGGAGACCCAGTACTTC

J: TRBJ2-7
D: TRBD1
V: TRBV25-1
size: .
length: 14
CDR3: CASSEGTGIYEQYF
DNA: TGTGCCAGCAGTGAGGGGACAGGGATCTACGAGCAGTACTTC

J: TRBJ1-5
D: .
V: TRBV14
size: .
length: 15
CDR3: CASSPTGKGHQPQHF
DNA: TGTGCCAGCAGCCCCACGGGCAAGGGGCATCAGCCCCAGCATTTT

J: TRBJ1-2
D: .
V: TRBV4-1
size: .
length: 15
CDR3: CASSQDEGGIGGYTF
DNA: TGCGCCAGCAGCCAAGATGAAGGCGGCATAGGTGGCTACACCTTC

J: TRBJ2-3
D: .
V: TRBV4-1
size: once
length: 14
CDR3: CASSRDKITDTQYF
DNA: TGCGCCAGCAGCAGGGACAAAATCACAGATACGCAGTATTTT

J: TRBJ2-2
D: TRBD2
V: TRBV5-1
size: few
length: 17
CDR3: CASSRTSGGSYTGELFF
DNA: TGCGCCAGCAGCCGGACTAGCGGGGGATCTTACACCGGGGAGCTGTTTTTT

J: TRBJ2-1
D: TRBD1
V: TRBV7-6
size: .
length: 11
CDR3: CASSPDRVQFF
DNA: TGTGCCAGCAGCCCCGACAGGGTACAGTTCTTC

J: TRBJ2-7
D: .
V: TRBV5-1
size: .
length: 14
CDR3: CASSVNTGPYEQYF
DNA: TGCGCCAGCAGCGTGAACACGGGTCCATACGAGCAGTACTTC

J: TRBJ2-7
D: .
V: TRBV11-2
size: .
length: 15
CDR3: CASSRIGGGGYEQYF
DNA: TGTGCCAGCAGCCGTATCGGGGGTGGAGGCTACGAGCAGTACTTC

J: TRBJ2-1
D: TRBD1
V: TRBV27
size: .
length: 15
CDR3: CASSFGTGFVNEQFF
DNA: TGTGCCAGCAGTTTCGGGACAGGGTTTGTGAATGAGCAGTTCTTC

J: TRBJ2-2
D: TRBD2
V: TRBV6-4
size: .
length: 16
CDR3: CASSDYEGSGTGELFF
DNA: TGTGCCAGCAGTGACTACGAGGGTAGCGGGACCGGGGAGCTGTTTTTT

J: TRBJ1-1
D: .
V: TRBV2
size: .
length: 13
CDR3: CASKRDTGTEAFF
DNA: TGTGCCAGCAAGAGAGACACTGGCACTGAAGCTTTCTTT

J: TRBJ2-1
D: .
V: TRBV29-1
size: .
length: 11
CDR3: CSVAGLGEQFF
DNA: TGCAGCGTTGCCGGGTTGGGTGAGCAGTTCTTC

J: TRBJ2-1
D: TRBD1
V: TRBV5-4
size: .
length: 15
CDR3: CASSSGTGSYNEQFF
DNA: TGTGCCAGCAGCTCCGGGACAGGCTCCTACAATGAGCAGTTCTTC

J: TRBJ2-7
D: .
V: TRBV11-3
size: .
length: 16
CDR3: CASSLNKVSTGYEQYF
DNA: TGTGCCAGCAGCTTAAACAAGGTCTCGACAGGCTACGAGCAGTACTTC

J: TRBJ2-2
D: TRBD1
V: TRBV10-2
size: .
length: 14
CDR3: CASREGANTGELFF
DNA: TGCGCCAGCAGAGAGGGGGCTAACACCGGGGAGCTGTTTTTT

J: TRBJ2-1
D: TRBD1
V: TRBV4-2
size: .
length: 21
CDR3: CASSQGRGKSFGDGALNEQFF
DNA: TGTGCCAGCAGCCAAGGCAGGGGGAAAAGCTTTGGTGACGGGGCCTTAAATGAGCAGTTCTTC